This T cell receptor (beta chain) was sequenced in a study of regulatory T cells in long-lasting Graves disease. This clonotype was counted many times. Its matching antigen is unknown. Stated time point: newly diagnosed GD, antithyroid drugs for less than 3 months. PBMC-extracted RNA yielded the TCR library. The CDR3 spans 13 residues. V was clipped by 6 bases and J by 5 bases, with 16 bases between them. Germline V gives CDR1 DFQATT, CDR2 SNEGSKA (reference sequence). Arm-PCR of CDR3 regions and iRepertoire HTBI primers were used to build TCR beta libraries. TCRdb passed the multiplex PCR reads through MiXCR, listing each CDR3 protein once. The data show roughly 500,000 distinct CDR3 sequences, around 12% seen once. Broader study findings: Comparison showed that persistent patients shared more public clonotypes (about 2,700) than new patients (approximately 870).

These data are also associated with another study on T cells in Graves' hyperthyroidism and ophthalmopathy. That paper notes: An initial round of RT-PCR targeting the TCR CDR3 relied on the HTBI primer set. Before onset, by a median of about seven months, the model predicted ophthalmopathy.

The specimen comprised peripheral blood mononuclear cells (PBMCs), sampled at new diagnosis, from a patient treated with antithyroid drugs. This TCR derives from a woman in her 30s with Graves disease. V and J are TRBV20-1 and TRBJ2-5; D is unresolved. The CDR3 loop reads CSAADGPRETQYF. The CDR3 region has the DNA TGCAGTGCCGCCGACGGACCGCGGGAGACCCAGTACTTC.